This T cell receptor beta chain was retrieved from a study of OX40 agonist ivuxolimab in advanced cancers. Study context: Previous treatment with anti-PD-1, anti-PD-L1 or anti-CTLA-4 therapy was allowed; roughly 40% had received some.

Patients with autoimmune history or systemic immunosuppression were excluded. V lost 1 base, J lost 2 bases, and 16 bases lay in between. Germline V gives CDR1 SNHLY, CDR2 FYNNEI. The CDR3 length is 17 residues. Measured with immunoSEQ multiplex PCR; TCRdb has only the in-frame clones, and not every one. The sample carries some 94,000 clones, 92% recorded once. The sample was CD4+ or CD8+ T cells sorted from blood, taken in a trial of the OX40 agonist ivuxolimab. This chain joins TRBV2 and TRBJ2-3; possibly TRBD2 for D (6 bases). This clonotype was obtained from an adult with an advanced solid tumor such as melanoma, head and neck, liver or kidney cancer. CDR3: CASSEDPRDSYTDTQYF. The CDR3 DNA follows: TGTGCCAGCAGTGAAGACCCCCGGGACTCCTACACAGATACGCAGTATTTT.